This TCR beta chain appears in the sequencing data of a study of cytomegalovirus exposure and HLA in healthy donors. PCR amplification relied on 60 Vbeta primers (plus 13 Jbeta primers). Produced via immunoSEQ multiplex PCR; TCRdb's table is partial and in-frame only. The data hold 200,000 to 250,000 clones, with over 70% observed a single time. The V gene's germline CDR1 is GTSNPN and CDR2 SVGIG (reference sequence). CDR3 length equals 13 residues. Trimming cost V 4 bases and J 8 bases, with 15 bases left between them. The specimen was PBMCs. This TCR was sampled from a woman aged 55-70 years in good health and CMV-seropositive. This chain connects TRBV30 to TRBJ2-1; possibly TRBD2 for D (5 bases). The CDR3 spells CAWKVTGIDEQFF. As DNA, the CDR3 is TGTGCCTGGAAAGTGACCGGGATCGATGAGCAGTTCTTC.